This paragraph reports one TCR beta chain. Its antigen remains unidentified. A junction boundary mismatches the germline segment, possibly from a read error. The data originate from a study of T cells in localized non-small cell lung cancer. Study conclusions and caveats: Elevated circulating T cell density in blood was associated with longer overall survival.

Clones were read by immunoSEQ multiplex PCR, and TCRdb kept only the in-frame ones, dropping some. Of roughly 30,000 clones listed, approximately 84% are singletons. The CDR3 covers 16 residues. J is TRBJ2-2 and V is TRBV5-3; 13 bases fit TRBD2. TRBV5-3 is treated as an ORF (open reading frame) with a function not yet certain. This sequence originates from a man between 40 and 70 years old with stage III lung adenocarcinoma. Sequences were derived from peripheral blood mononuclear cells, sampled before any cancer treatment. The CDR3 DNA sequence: TGTGCCAGAAGCTTGTCTTGGACTAGCGGGAGCCGGGGAGCTGTTTTT. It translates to CARSLSWTSGSRGAVF.